These 11 T cell receptor beta chains were all obtained from the same sample, sequenced in a study of Graves' ophthalmopathy and Graves' hyperthyroidism. Scientists amplified the TCR beta CDR3 regions from RNA transcripts. Investigators did first-round RT-PCR with HTBI primers, then second-round multiplex PCR. TCRdb re-called the multiplex PCR reads with MiXCR, one entry per CDR3 protein. The table has around 1.1 million distinct CDR3 sequences, about 38% seen once. Sequencing was performed on peripheral blood or thyroid tissue (not recorded which). All receptors derive from an adult man with Graves' hyperthyroidism.

Regarding this clonotype: Given a much more abundant clone one base away, this may be a read error. This sequence joins TRBV11-3 and TRBJ1-3; 8 nucleotides align to TRBD1. Germline CDR1 reads SGHNT; CDR2 reads YENEEA. The CDR3 has 15 residues. For the CDR3, the DNA is TGTGCCAGCAGCCCACAGGGGGTGGCAGGAAACACCGTATATTTT. Translated, it gives CASSPQGVAGNTVYF.

This clonotype occurred many times. This sequence joins TRBV6-6 and TRBJ2-7; no clear D gene. The CDR3 covers 14 residues. Germline lookup yields CDR1 MNHNY and CDR2 SVGAGI (reference sequence). The V end lost 6 bases, the J end lost 3 bases, and 15 bases lay between the germline ends. In DNA form, the CDR3 reads TGTGCCAGCAGGCCGGACCACGAGCGCTACGAGCAGTACTTC. This translates into CASRPDHERYEQYF.

Only a few counts were recorded for this clonotype. No conserved phenylalanine or tryptophan ends this CDR3, so it is likely a read error. V gene TRBV7-9 combines with J gene TRBJ2-7, with TRBD1 matching over 9 bases. Per the germline V gene, CDR1 is SEHNR and CDR2 is FQNEAQ (reference sequence). CDR3 length equals 15 residues. V lost 4 bases and J lost 4; bases outside the gene matches: 8. CDR3 bases: TGTGCCAGCAGCTCCCCTCCGGGACAGGGATACGAGCAGTACCTC. As protein: CASSSPPGQGYEQYL.

This clonotype appeared a single time. The CDR3 coding sequence is TGTGCCAGCAGTCTAAGGTGGAAGACCCAGTACTTC. It is translated as CASSLRWKTQYF. The rearrangement uses TRBV28 and TRBJ2-5; D unclear. Trimming cost V 5 bases and J 6 bases, with 10 bases left between them. The V gene's germline CDR1 is MDHEN and CDR2 SYDVKM. The CDR3 loop spans 12 amino acids. Filled out from reference TRBV28 and TRBJ2-5, the complete variable domain reads DVKVTQSSRYLVKRTGEKVFLECVQDMDHENMFWYRQDPGLGLRLIYFSYDVKMKEKGDIPEGYSVSREKKERFSLILESASTNQTSMYLCASSLRWKTQYFGPGTRLLVL.

This clonotype was seen at least ten times. The chain recombines TRBV20-1 with TRBJ1-1; TRBD1 agrees at 8 bases. V trimming: 3 bases; J trimming: 4 bases; junction bases outside the gene matches: 16. This CDR3 spans 17 amino acids. From germline, CDR1 is DFQATT and CDR2 SNEGSKA (reference sequence). The CDR3 DNA follows: TGCAGTGCTAGTCTCCTACCTCCCGGGACAGGAGGCACTGAAGCTTTCTTT. Translation gives CSASLLPPGTGGTEAFF.

This clonotype was counted ten times or more. V usage is TRBV29-1 and J usage is TRBJ2-7, with D tentatively TRBD1 (6 bases). Germline lookup yields CDR1 SQVTM and CDR2 ANQGSEA. The length of the CDR3 is 14 residues. V lost 6 bases and J lost 1, with 16 bases in between. This CDR3 reads CSVGDRFRSYEQYF. The CDR3 nucleotides read TGCAGCGTAGGAGACAGGTTCAGATCCTACGAGCAGTACTTC.

The table lists this clonotype with many counts. V gene TRBV19 combines with J gene TRBJ2-2, with TRBD1 matching 8 bases. This CDR3 has 16 amino acids. Germline lookup yields CDR1 LNHDA and CDR2 SQIVND (reference sequence). V gave up 6 bases and J gave up 3 bases; unmatched junction bases: 9. CDR3 bases: TGTGCCAGTAGACCCTTTGGACAGGGAGACACCGGGGAGCTGTTTTTT. Translated, it gives CASRPFGQGDTGELFF.

This sequence joins TRBV25-1 and TRBJ1-6; 7 bases are shared with TRBD1. Germline trimming cut 4 bases from V and 6 bases from J; bases unmatched to any gene: 12. Germline CDR1 MGHDK, CDR2 SYGVNS. The CDR3 has 17 residues. The CDR3 nucleotides read TGTGCCAGCAGTGTTTTACAGCCACAGGGGATTAATTCACCCCTCCACTTT. Translation gives CASSVLQPQGINSPLHF.

This clonotype has ten or more counts. This sequence joins TRBV6-5 and TRBJ1-5; no reliable D call. V was cut by 3 bases and J by 1 base, with 4 bases left in between. Germline assignment: CDR1 MNHEY and CDR2 SVGAGI. The length of the CDR3 is 13 residues. The CDR3 loop is CASSYQSNQPQHF. In nucleotides, the CDR3 is TGTGCCAGCAGTTATCAGAGCAATCAGCCCCAGCATTTT.

This clonotype was counted a few times. Since a much larger clone is just one base distant, this may be a read error. V gene TRBV10-3 combines with J gene TRBJ2-5; no firm D call. From germline, CDR1 is ENHRY and CDR2 SYGVKD. This CDR3 spans 11 amino acids. In nucleotides, the CDR3 is TGTGTCATCGGTAGCAGGGAGACCCAGTACTTC. Its protein product is CVIGSRETQYF.

Many counts were recorded for this clonotype. The rearrangement links TRBV6-5 to TRBJ1-5, with 9 bases matching TRBD1. CDR1 is MNHEY, CDR2 SVGAGI, per germline. V trimming: 4 bases; J trimming: 5 bases; junction bases outside the gene matches: 3. The CDR3 sequence is 14 residues long. The CDR3 DNA reads as TGTGCCAGCAGTTTCGGGACAGGGCATCAGCCCCAGCATTTT. It yields the protein CASSFGTGHQPQHF.